At least ten counts were recorded for the clone carrying this TCR beta chain. The length of the CDR3 is 13 residues. V lost 4 bases and J 1 base, leaving 7 bases between the germline ends. Germline values: CDR1 LGHNA, CDR2 YNFKEQ. The data were taken from a study of T-cell memory formation after mild COVID-19. One entry per CDR3 protein, called by TCRdb with MiXCR from the 5' RACE reads. This repertoire shows a few hundred thousand distinct CDR3 sequences, over 20% found once; its top ten account for approximately 12%. The sequenced material came from PBMCs or a T cell subset sorted from them (not recorded which). The receptor comes from an adult woman who had mild COVID-19 (a few samples of this study predate the infection). Cell type and time point are not known. The rearrangement uses TRBV4-2 and TRBJ1-2; weak D call: TRBD1 (5 bases). Here the CDR3 reads CASSRGSNYGYTF. DNA for the CDR3: TGTGCCAGCAGCCGGGGGAGTAACTATGGCTACACCTTC.